This TCR beta chain was sequenced for a study of PD-1 blockade in classical Hodgkin lymphoma. Points from the study as a whole: Partial responders and progressors had significantly lower baseline TCR diversity. Diversity in CD4+ TCRs, unlike that measured in CD8+ TCRs, had risen significantly by C4D1.

Using immunoSEQ multiplex PCR, the repertoire was profiled, and TCRdb retains in-frame clones only, with some absent. The table includes 75,000 to 100,000 clones, approximately 80% detected once. Every patient was affected by relapse after autologous stem cell transplantation, while exposure to brentuximab vedotin was not uniform. Concerning this clone itself: The target antigen is unknown.

The germline V gene has CDR1 SGHTA and CDR2 FQGNSA. Trimming took 5 bases from V and 3 from J, leaving 11 bases between them. The length of the CDR3 is 13 residues. The TCR originated in a human donor with classical Hodgkin lymphoma. Sequenced material: peripheral blood mononuclear cells (PBMCs), taken before the second cycle of nivolumab. The rearrangement links TRBV7-2 to TRBJ2-7, with D unresolved. The chain's CDR3 is CASSRSSLYEQYF. In nucleotides, the CDR3 is TGTGCCAGCAGCCGATCCAGTCTCTACGAGCAGTACTTC.